Listed here are 26 T cell receptor beta chains from one sample, sequenced in a study of siplizumab effects on memory and regulatory T cells (dated by TCRdb to 2018 to 2020). The library relied on the immunoSEQ multiplex PCR assay. In its TCRdb copy, this immuneACCESS table keeps in-frame sequences only and misses some clones. Where compared with another copy, unresolved V genes explain less than half of these, and the others have no known cause. This sample has 100,000 or so clones in its table, and about 94% of those were observed once. Under 0.2% of the sample is in the top ten clones. The material sequenced was non-Treg CD4+ T cells sorted from blood. The cell subset or site label here, explained by the study, means: FACS-sorted unstimulated CD4+ non-regulatory T cells. The receptors stem from a human donor in good health.

The rearrangement joins TRBV28 to TRBJ2-3; D is uncertain. With 6 bases removed from V and 5 bases from J, the gap between germline ends came to 9 bases. The germline gives CDR1 MDHEN, CDR2 SYDVKM. The CDR3 is 12 residues long. The DNA for the CDR3 is TGTGCCAGCAGCTCAGGTTTAGATACGCAGTATTTT. Protein: CASSSGLDTQYF. Together with reference TRBV28 and TRBJ2-3, the CDR3 gives the full variable domain: DVKVTQSSRYLVKRTGEKVFLECVQDMDHENMFWYRQDPGLGLRLIYFSYDVKMKEKGDIPEGYSVSREKKERFSLILESASTNQTSMYLCASSSGLDTQYFGPGTRLTVL.

V and J are TRBV5-1 and TRBJ1-4; TRBD1 might be the D (5 bases). V was cut by 0 bases and J by 2 bases, with 8 bases left in between. CDR3 length: 15 residues. Per the germline V gene, CDR1 is SGHRS and CDR2 is YFSETQ. CDR3 amino acids: CASSLEGITNEKLFF. The CDR3 nucleotides read TGCGCCAGCAGCTTGGAGGGGATCACTAATGAAAAACTGTTTTTT.

This sequence joins TRBV6-5 and TRBJ1-1; TRBD1 might be the D (5 bases). Germline CDR1 reads MNHEY; CDR2 reads SVGAGI. Trimming stripped 10 bases from V and 4 bases from J, with 13 bases between. The CDR3 covers 12 residues. The CDR3 nucleotides read TGTGCCATTCGGGAGGGGAGCACTGAAGCTTTCTTT. Encoded protein: CAIREGSTEAFF.

The chain couples TRBV7-9 to TRBJ2-5; 12 bases are shared with TRBD2. V lost 4 bases, J lost 5 bases, and 14 bases stayed unmatched. This CDR3 has 18 amino acids. CDR1 is SEHNR, CDR2 FQNEAQ, per germline (reference sequence). As DNA, the CDR3 is TGTGCCAGCAGCTCTGGGACTAGCGGGTCCTACGGGGTGGAGACCCAGTACTTC. This encodes CASSSGTSGSYGVETQYF.

This chain connects TRBV5-1 to TRBJ2-2, with D possibly matching TRBD1 (5 bases). CDR3 length: 16 residues. The V end was cut by 0 bases, the J end by 0 bases, with 9 bases between. CDR1 is SGHRS, CDR2 YFSETQ, per germline. DNA for the CDR3: TGCGCCAGCAGCTTGGCGGACAAATCGAACACCGGGGAGCTGTTTTTT. This encodes CASSLADKSNTGELFF. Combining the CDR3 with reference TRBV5-1 and TRBJ2-2 gives the whole variable domain KAGVTQTPRYLIKTRGQQVTLSCSPISGHRSVSWYQQTPGQGLQFLFEYFSETQRNKGNFPGRFSGRQFSNSRSEMNVSTLELGDSALYLCASSLADKSNTGELFFGEGSRLTVL.

The CDR3 DNA reads TGCGCCAGCAGCCAAGTAGCGGGTACTAGCACAGATACGCAGTATTTT. This gives the protein CASSQVAGTSTDTQYF. The chain links TRBV4-1 to TRBJ2-3; 7 bases line up with TRBD2. This CDR3 is 16 amino acids long. V lost 1 base to trimming and J lost 0 bases; unmatched junction nucleotides: 4. CDR1 is MGHRA and CDR2 is YSYEKL in the germline V gene.

This clone has just one count. The chain is built from TRBV19 and TRBJ1-1; 8 bases line up with TRBD1. The V gene's germline CDR1 is LNHDA and CDR2 SQIVND (reference sequence). This CDR3 region has 15 residues. V shed 5 bases, J shed 3 bases, and the junction held 8 bases outside the gene matches. The CDR3 loop is CASSPSTGEDTEAFF. For the CDR3, the DNA is TGTGCCAGTAGTCCTTCGACAGGGGAGGACACTGAAGCTTTCTTT.

V gene TRBV6-1 combines with J gene TRBJ2-3, with 8 nucleotides matching TRBD2. The CDR3 spans 17 residues. V shed 2 bases and J 5 bases; nucleotides not matched to a gene: 12. Germline V gene sequence: CDR1 MNHNS, CDR2 SASEGT. CDR3 sequence reads: CASSESIAGPPRDTQYF. The CDR3 nucleotides are TGTGCCAGCAGTGAATCCATAGCGGGGCCGCCCCGAGATACGCAGTATTTT.

The rearrangement uses TRBV7-2 and TRBJ1-2; D uncertain. The germline V gene has CDR1 SGHTA and CDR2 FQGNSA. This CDR3 comprises 13 residues. With 1 base removed from V and 8 bases from J, the gap between germline ends came to 11 bases. CDR3 sequence (DNA): TGTGCCAGCAGCTTAGGCCAGGAGAGGGGCTACACCTTC. Its translation is CASSLGQERGYTF.

The J gene is TRBJ1-2, the V gene TRBV28; D uncertain. This CDR3 contains 12 residues. With 9 bases removed from V and 3 bases from J, the gap between germline ends came to 11 bases. CDR1 is MDHEN and CDR2 is SYDVKM in the germline V gene. The CDR3 bases are TGTGCCAGTCGAGGGAGGTACTATGGCTACACCTTC. Amino acids: CASRGRYYGYTF.

The chain uses TRBV7-2 and TRBJ1-6, with D possibly being TRBD1 (5 bases). Germline CDR1 SGHTA, CDR2 FQGNSA. Trimming left V 4 bases short and J 0 bases short, with 16 bases between. CDR3 length: 18 amino acids. CDR3 in amino acids: CASSWRGNSNSYNSPLHF. The CDR3 DNA sequence: TGTGCCAGCAGCTGGCGGGGGAACTCCAACTCCTATAATTCACCCCTCCACTTT.

The V gene is TRBV5-1, the J gene TRBJ2-2, with TRBD2 as a possible D gene (6 bases). Trimming took 4 bases from V and 4 from J, leaving 14 bases between them. The CDR3 length is 15 residues. CDR1 is SGHRS and CDR2 is YFSETQ in the germline V gene. Written as DNA, the CDR3 is TGCGCCAGCAGCCAAGGGACTTTCTTCACCGGGGAGCTGTTTTTT. Protein product: CASSQGTFFTGELFF.

The chain joins TRBV4-3 to TRBJ1-5; possible D gene TRBD1, 5 bases. The ends were cut back, 0 bases at V and 3 bases at J, with 9 bases in the middle. The length of the CDR3 is 15 residues. The germline gives CDR1 LGHNA, CDR2 YSLEER. The CDR3 DNA reads as TGCGCCAGCAGCCAAGATCGGGGGGACAATCAGCCCCAGCATTTT. Amino acids: CASSQDRGDNQPQHF.

This clone was recorded once. The V call is TRBV19, the J call TRBJ1-5; D gene ambiguous. The ends were cut back, 3 bases at V and 0 bases at J, with 9 bases in the middle. Germline CDR1 LNHDA, CDR2 SQIVND (reference sequence). CDR3 length equals 15 residues. The CDR3 region has the DNA TGTGCCAGTAGTATGGCCTTATTTAGCAATCAGCCCCAGCATTTT. It translates to CASSMALFSNQPQHF.

V usage is TRBV9 and J usage is TRBJ2-2, with 9 bases identical to TRBD2. This CDR3 has 19 residues. Germline CDR1 is SGDLS and CDR2 is YYNGEE. The trim removed 3 bases at V and 5 bases at J, leaving 17 bases unmatched. The CDR3 nucleotides read TGTGCCAGCAGCGCATCCCAAATCGCTAGCGGGGAATTAACCGGGGAGCTGTTTTTT. Translated, it gives CASSASQIASGELTGELFF.

The rearrangement links TRBV2 to TRBJ1-3; TRBD1 might be the D (6 bases). The germline V and J ends were trimmed by 8 bases and 3 bases, with 8 bases remaining between them. Germline CDR1 SNHLY, CDR2 FYNNEI. CDR3 length: 12 residues. CDR3 sequence (DNA): TGTGCCAGCGGGGGGCTTGGAAACACCATATATTTT. It yields the protein CASGGLGNTIYF.

About this clone: The junction differs from germline at one of its ends, possibly a read error. V usage is TRBV11-2 and J usage is TRBJ1-3, with 7 positions matching TRBD1. Germline assignment: CDR1 SGHAT and CDR2 FQNNGV. The CDR3 loop spans 15 amino acids. The CDR3 sequence is CASSHTTGSGDTIYF. The CDR3 region has the DNA TGCGCCAGCAGCCATACGACAGGGTCTGGAGACACCATATATTTT.

The chain couples TRBV4-1 to TRBJ2-1, with a possible D match to TRBD2 (5 bases). V shed 1 base and J shed 8 bases, with 15 bases lying between them. Germline V gene sequence: CDR1 MGHRA, CDR2 YSYEKL. The CDR3 runs to 15 residues. The CDR3 here is CASSQGLAPGYEQFF. Here the CDR3 DNA reads TGCGCCAGCAGCCAAGGTCTAGCCCCGGGGTATGAGCAGTTCTTC.

This chain connects TRBV18 to TRBJ1-2; D uncertain. V gave up 0 bases and J gave up 6 bases, with 8 bases separating them. The CDR3 is made up of 13 amino acids. The germline V gene has CDR1 KGHSH and CDR2 LQKENI. The CDR3 nucleotides read TGTGCCAGCTCACCACCGTGGAGGGATGGCTACACCTTC. Translation: CASSPPWRDGYTF.

J is TRBJ1-2 and V is TRBV11-2; D gene unclear. The germline V and J ends were trimmed by 1 base and 3 bases, with 12 bases remaining between them. This CDR3 has 15 residues. Per the germline V gene, CDR1 is SGHAT and CDR2 is FQNNGV. CDR3 amino acids: CASSLVPARDYGYTF. For the CDR3, the DNA is TGTGCCAGCAGCTTAGTACCCGCCCGGGACTATGGCTACACCTTC.

V usage is TRBV5-1 and J usage is TRBJ1-6; no definite D call. Trimming pared 4 bases from V and 4 bases from J, leaving 12 bases between. The germline CDR1 and CDR2 sequences are SGHRS and YFSETQ. The CDR3 contains 15 residues. The CDR3 region has the DNA TGCGCCAGCAGCCCTTCGGACGGATATAATTCACCCCTCCACTTT. As protein: CASSPSDGYNSPLHF.

This sequence joins TRBV4-1 and TRBJ1-1, with 10 nucleotides matching TRBD1. The V and J ends lost 4 bases and 0 bases, in that order; junction bases with no gene match: 11. The CDR3 extends over 18 amino acids. CDR1 is MGHRA and CDR2 is YSYEKL in the germline V gene. CDR3 protein: CASSRGGTGVLMNTEAFF. CDR3 bases: TGCGCCAGCAGCCGGGGCGGGACAGGGGTTTTAATGAACACTGAAGCTTTCTTT.

The chain has TRBV28 and TRBJ1-5, with D unclear. Germline V gene sequence: CDR1 MDHEN, CDR2 SYDVKM. Trimming removed 3 bases at V and 0 bases at J, with 12 bases between. This CDR3 spans 16 amino acids. CDR3 in amino acids: CASSFSGTYSNQPQHF. The CDR3 nucleotides are TGTGCCAGCAGTTTTTCTGGCACCTATAGCAATCAGCCCCAGCATTTT.

J is TRBJ1-4 and V is TRBV30, with D possibly being TRBD1 (6 bases). V was shortened by 4 bases and J by 7 bases, with 16 bases between the two germline ends. This CDR3 contains 14 residues. Germline CDR1 reads GTSNPN; CDR2 reads SVGIG (reference sequence). DNA for the CDR3: TGTGCCTGGATCTCGAGGGTAGGGGGTGAAAAACTGTTTTTT. It encodes CAWISRVGGEKLFF. Complete variable domain (other parts from reference TRBV30 and TRBJ1-4): SQTIHQWPATLVQPVGSPLSLECTVEGTSNPNLYWYRQAAGRGLQLLFYSVGIGQISSEVPQNLSASRPQDRQFILSSKKLLLSDSGFYLCAWISRVGGEKLFFGSGTQLSVL.

The chain carries TRBV5-1 and TRBJ2-3; 8 bases align to TRBD2. CDR3 length: 15 amino acids. Germline V CDR1 and CDR2: SGHRS, YFSETQ. Trimming at V came to 0 bases and at J to 0 bases, leaving 0 bases not matched to a gene. The CDR3 nucleotides read TGCGCCAGCAGCTTGGCTAGCGGGAGCACAGATACGCAGTATTTT. It is translated as CASSLASGSTDTQYF.

This clone was seen only once. This chain links TRBV7-2 with TRBJ2-7, with 9 positions matching TRBD1. V lost 1 base, J lost 4 bases, and 2 bases stayed unmatched. The CDR3 extends over 14 amino acids. Germline V gives CDR1 SGHTA, CDR2 FQGNSA. The CDR3 DNA follows: TGTGCCAGCAGCTTAGACAGGGGGCTATACGAGCAGTACTTC. Amino acids: CASSLDRGLYEQYF.